The clone carrying this T cell receptor beta chain was found a few times. As yet, its antigen is unknown. Sequencing used immunoSEQ multiplex PCR; TCRdb keeps in-frame clones, though not all of them. The profile covers fewer than 150,000 clones, with 88% appearing a single time and around 5% taken by the ten largest. Pooled together were second doses at about 4 or about 12 weeks. The data belong to a study of T cell responses to AZD1222 COVID-19 vaccine. Per the germline V gene, CDR1 is SGHRS and CDR2 is YFSETQ. V was pared by 0 bases and J by 0 bases, with 7 bases of the junction left unmatched. The CDR3 is 18 amino acids. Whole-study results and caveats: Close to half of spike-specific TCRs reportedly recognize unmutated variant regions. Baseline serostatus was positive in only five to seven AZD1222 recipients.

The receptor was derived from an adult who received the AZD1222 COVID-19 vaccine. Source: peripheral blood, taken 28 days after the second AZD1222 dose. The chain recombines TRBV5-1 with TRBJ2-3, with 10 positions matching TRBD2. CDR3 DNA sequence: TGCGCCAGCAGCTTGGTACTAGCGGGGCAATCTAGCACAGATACGCAGTATTTT. Amino acid sequence: CASSLVLAGQSSTDTQYF.